This TCR beta chain is drawn from a study of cytomegalovirus exposure and HLA in healthy donors. Study summary: A subsequent analysis stated that the 120 or so validation repertoires were run on the same platform as the 650 to 850 first-cohort repertoires.

This CDR3 is 13 amino acids long. The V end lost 5 bases, the J end lost 2 bases, and 10 bases lay between the germline ends. Germline values: CDR1 SQVTM, CDR2 ANQGSEA. Here immunoSEQ multiplex PCR was the method, and the copy in TCRdb shows in-frame clones only, minus some. The sample lists roughly 300,000 clones; around 86% were seen once. The sequenced material came from PBMCs. The chain has TRBV29-1 and TRBJ1-5, with D maybe TRBD1 (6 bases). The TCR was taken from a woman aged 18-29 years in good health and CMV-seronegative. The CDR3 nucleotides read TGCAGCGTTACTGCAGGGGGCAATCAGCCCCAGCATTTT. This encodes CSVTAGGNQPQHF.